Sequencing of this T cell receptor beta chain was carried out in a study of T cell responses to AZD1222 COVID-19 vaccine. Whole-study results and caveats: All repertoire sampling was performed exclusively after the peak T cell response. Spike as a whole was targeted by vaccine-associated CD4 TCRs, dominant at 160-218 and 743-854. Possibly, clonal diversity was underestimated; donors were largely white British and included more females.

Germline V gene lookup returns CDR1 MGHDK and CDR2 SYGVNS. The CDR3 loop spans 12 amino acids. With 8 bases clipped from V and 7 bases from J, the junction kept 4 bases outside the gene matches. Only in-frame clones appear in the TCRdb table, and some are missing; sequencing was by immunoSEQ multiplex PCR. The table lists about 140,000 clones, 85% to 95% of them singletons, with around 12% in the top ten. Only a few counts were recorded for this clone. Its matching antigen is unknown. The chain recombines TRBV25-1 with TRBJ1-4, with 7 bases matching TRBD1. The sequence was collected from an adult who had recovered from COVID-19. Sequencing used peripheral blood, obtained after recovery from COVID-19. CDR3 amino acids: CASRQGLEKLFF. The CDR3 DNA is TGTGCCAGCCGACAGGGACTTGAAAAACTGTTTTTT.